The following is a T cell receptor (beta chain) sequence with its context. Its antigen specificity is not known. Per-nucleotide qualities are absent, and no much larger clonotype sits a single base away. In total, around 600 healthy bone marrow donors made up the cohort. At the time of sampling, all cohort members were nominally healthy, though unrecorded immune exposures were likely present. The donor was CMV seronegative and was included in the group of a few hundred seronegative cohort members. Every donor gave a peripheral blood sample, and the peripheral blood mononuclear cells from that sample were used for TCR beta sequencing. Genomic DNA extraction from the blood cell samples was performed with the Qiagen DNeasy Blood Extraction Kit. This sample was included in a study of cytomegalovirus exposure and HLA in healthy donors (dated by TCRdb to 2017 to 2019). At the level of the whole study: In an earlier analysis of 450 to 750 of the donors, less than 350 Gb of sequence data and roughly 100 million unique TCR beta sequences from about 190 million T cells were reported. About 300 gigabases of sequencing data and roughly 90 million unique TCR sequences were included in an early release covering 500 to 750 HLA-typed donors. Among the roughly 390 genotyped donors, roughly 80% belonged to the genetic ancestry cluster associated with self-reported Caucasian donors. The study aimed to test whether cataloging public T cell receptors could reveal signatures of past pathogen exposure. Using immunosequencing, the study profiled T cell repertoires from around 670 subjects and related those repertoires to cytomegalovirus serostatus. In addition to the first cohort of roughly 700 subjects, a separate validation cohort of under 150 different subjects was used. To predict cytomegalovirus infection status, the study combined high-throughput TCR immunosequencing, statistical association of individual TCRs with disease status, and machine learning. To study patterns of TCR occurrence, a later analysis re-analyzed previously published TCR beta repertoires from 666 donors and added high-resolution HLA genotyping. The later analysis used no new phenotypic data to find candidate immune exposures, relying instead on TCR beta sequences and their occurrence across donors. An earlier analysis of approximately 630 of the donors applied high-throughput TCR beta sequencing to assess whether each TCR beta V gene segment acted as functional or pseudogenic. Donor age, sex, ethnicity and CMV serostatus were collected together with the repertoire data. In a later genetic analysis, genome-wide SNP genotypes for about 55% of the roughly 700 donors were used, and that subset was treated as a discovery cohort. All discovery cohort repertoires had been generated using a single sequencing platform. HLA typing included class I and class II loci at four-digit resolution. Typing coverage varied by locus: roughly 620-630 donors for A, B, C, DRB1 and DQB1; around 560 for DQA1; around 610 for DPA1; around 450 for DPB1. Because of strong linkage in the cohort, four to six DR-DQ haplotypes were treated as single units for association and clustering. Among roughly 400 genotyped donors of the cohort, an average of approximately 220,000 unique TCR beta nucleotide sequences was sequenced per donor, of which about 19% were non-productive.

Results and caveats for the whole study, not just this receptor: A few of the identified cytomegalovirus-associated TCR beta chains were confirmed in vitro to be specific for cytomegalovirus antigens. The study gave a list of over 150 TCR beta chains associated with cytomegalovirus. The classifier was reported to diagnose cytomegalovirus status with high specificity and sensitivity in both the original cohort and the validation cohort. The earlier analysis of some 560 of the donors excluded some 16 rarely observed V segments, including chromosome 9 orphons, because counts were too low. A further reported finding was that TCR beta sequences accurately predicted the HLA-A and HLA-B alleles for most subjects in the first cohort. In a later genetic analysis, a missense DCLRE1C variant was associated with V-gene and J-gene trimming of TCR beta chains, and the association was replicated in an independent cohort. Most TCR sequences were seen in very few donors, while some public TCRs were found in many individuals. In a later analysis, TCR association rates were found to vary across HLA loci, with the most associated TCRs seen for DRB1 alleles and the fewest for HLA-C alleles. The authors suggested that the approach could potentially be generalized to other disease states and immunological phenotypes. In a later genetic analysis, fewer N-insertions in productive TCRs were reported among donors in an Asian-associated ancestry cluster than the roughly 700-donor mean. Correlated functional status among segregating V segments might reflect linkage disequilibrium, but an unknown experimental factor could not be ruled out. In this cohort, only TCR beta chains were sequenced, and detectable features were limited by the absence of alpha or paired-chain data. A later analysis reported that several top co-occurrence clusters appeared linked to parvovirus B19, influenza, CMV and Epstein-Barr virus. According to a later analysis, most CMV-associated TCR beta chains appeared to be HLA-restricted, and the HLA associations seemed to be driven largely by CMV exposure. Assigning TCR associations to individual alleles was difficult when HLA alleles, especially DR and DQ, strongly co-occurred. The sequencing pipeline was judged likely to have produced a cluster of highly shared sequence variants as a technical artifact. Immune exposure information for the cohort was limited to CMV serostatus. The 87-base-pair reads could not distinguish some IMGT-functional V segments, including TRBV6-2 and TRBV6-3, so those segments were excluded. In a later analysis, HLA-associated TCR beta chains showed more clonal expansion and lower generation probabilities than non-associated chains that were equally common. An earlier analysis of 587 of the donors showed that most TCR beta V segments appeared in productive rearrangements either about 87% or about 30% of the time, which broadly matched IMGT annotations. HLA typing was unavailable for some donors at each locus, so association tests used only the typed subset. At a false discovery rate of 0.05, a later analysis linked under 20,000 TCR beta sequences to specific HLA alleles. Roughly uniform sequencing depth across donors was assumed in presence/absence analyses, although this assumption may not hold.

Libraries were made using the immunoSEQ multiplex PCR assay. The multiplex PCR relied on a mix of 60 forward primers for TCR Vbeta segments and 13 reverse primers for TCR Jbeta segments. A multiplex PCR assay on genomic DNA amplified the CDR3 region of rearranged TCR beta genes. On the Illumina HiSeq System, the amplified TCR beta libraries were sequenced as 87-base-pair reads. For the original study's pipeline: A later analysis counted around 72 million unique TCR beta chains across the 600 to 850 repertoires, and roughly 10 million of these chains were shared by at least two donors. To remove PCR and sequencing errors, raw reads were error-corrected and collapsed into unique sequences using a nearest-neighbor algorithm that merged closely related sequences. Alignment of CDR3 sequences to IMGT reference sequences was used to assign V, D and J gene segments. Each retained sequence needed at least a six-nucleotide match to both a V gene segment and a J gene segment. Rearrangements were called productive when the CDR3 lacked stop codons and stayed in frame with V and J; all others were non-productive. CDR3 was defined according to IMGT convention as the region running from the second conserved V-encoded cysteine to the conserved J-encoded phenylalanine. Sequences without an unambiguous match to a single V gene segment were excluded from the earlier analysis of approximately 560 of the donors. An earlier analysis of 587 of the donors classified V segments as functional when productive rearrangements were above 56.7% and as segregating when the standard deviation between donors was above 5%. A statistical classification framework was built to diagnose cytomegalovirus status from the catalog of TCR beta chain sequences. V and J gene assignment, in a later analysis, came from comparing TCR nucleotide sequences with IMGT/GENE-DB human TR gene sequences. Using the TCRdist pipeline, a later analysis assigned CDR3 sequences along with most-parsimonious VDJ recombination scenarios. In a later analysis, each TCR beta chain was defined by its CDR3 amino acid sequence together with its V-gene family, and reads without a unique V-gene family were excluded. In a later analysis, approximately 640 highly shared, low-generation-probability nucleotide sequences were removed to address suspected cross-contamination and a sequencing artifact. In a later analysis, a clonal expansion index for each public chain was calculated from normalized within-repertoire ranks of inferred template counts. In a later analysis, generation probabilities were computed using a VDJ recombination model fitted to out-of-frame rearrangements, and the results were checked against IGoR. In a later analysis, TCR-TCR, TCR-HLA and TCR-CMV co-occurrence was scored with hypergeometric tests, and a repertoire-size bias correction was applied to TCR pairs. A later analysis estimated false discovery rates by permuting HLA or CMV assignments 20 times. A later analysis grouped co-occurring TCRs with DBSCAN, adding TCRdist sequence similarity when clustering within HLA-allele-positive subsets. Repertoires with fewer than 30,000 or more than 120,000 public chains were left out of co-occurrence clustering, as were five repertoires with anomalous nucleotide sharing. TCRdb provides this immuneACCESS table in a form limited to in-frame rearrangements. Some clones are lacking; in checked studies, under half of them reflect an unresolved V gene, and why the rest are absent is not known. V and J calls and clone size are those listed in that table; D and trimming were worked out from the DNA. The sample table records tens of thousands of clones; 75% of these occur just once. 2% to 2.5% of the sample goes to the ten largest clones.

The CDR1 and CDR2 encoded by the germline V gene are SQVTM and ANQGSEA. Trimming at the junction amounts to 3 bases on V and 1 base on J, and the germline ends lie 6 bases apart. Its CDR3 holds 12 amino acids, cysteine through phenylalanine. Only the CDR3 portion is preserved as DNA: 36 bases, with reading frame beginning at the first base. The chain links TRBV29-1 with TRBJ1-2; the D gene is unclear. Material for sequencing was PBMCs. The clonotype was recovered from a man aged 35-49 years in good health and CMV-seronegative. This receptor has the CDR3 CSVERSNYGYTF. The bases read TGCAGCGTTGAGCGGAGTAACTATGGCTACACCTTC.